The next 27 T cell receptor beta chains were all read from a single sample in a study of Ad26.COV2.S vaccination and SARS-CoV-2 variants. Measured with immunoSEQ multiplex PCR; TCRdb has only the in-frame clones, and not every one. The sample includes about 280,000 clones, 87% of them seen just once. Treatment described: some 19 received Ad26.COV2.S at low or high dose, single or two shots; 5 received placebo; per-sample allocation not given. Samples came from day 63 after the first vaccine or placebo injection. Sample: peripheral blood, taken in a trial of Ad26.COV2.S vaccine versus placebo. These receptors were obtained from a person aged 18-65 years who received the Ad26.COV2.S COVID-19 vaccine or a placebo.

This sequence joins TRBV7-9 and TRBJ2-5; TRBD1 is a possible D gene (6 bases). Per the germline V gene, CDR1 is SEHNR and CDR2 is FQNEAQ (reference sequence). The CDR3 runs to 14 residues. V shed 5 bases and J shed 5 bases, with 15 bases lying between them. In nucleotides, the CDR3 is TGTGCCAGCAGCCCAAAGCAGGGGTGGGAGACCCAGTACTTC. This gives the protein CASSPKQGWETQYF.

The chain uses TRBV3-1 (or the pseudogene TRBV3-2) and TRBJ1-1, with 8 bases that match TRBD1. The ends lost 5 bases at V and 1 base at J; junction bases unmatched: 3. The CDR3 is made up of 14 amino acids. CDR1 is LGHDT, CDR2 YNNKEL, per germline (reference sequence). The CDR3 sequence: CASSSGTGNTEAFF. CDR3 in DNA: TGTGCCAGCAGCTCCGGGACAGGGAACACTGAAGCTTTCTTT.

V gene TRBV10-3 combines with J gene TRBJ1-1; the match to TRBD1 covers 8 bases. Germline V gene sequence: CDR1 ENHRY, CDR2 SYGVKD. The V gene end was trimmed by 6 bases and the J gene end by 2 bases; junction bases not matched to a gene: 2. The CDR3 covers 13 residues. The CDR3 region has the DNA TGTGCCATCAGCAGGGGGCTTAACACTGAAGCTTTCTTT. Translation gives CAISRGLNTEAFF.

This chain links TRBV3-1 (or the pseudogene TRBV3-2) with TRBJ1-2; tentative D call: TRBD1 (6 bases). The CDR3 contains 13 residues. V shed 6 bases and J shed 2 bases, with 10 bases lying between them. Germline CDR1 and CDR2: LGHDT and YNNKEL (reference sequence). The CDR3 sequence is CASSSQGNYGYTF. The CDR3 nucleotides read TGTGCCAGCAGTTCACAGGGAAACTATGGCTACACCTTC.

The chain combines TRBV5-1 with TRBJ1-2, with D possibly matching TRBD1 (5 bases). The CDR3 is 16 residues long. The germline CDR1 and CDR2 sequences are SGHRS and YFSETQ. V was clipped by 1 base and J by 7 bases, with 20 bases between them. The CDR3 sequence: CASSLSGRDRRGGYTF. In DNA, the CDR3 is TGCGCCAGCAGCTTGTCAGGTCGGGATAGGAGGGGTGGCTACACCTTC.

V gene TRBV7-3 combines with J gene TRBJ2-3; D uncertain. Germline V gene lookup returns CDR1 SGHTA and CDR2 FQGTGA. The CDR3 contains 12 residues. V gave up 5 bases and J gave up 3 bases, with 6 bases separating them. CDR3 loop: CASSPSTDTQYF. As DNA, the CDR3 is TGTGCCAGCAGCCCTTCGACAGATACGCAGTATTTT. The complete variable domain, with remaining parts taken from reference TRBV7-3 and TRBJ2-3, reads GAGVSQTPSNKVTEKGKYVELRCDPISGHTALYWYRQSLGQGPEFLIYFQGTGAADDSGLPNDRFFAVRPEGSVSTLKIQRTERGDSAVYLCASSPSTDTQYFGPGTRLTVL.

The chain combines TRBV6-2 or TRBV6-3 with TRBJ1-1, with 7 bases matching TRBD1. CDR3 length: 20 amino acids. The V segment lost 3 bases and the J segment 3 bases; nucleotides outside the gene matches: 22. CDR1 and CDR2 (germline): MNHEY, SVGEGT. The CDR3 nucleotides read TGTGCCAGCAGTTATTACCGACGAGAGGGGGCGCTTGGGTGGTACACTGAAGCTTTCTTT. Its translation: CASSYYRREGALGWYTEAFF.

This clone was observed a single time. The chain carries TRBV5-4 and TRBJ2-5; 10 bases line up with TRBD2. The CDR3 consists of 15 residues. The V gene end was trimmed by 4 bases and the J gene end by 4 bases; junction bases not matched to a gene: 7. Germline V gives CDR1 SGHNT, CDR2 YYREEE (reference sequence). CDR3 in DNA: TGTGCCAGCAGCCCACCGGGACTAGCGTTAGAGACCCAGTACTTC. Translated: CASSPPGLALETQYF.

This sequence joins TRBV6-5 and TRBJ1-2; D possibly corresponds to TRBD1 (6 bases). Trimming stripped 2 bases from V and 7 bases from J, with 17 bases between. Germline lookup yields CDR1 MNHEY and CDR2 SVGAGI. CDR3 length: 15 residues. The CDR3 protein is CASSYRGAGASGYTF. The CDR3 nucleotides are TGTGCCAGCAGTTACAGGGGGGCAGGTGCGAGTGGCTACACCTTC.

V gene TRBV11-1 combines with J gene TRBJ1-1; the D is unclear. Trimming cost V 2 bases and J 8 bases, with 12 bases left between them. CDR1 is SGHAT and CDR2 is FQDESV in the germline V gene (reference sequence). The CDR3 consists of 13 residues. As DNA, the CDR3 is TGTGCCAGCAGCTTACGGGCAGGTGGAGAAGCTTTCTTT. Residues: CASSLRAGGEAFF.

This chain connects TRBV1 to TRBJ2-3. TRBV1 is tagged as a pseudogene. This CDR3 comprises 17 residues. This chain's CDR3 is CTSSQDLPGGSTDTQYF. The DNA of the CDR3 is TGCACCAGCAGCCAAGATCTACCAGGCGGTAGCACAGATACGCAGTATTTT.

CDR3 in DNA: TGTGCCAGCTCACCAGGGGGCTACGAGCAGTACTTC. Amino acid sequence: CASSPGGYEQYF. The chain recombines TRBV18 with TRBJ2-7; D could derive from TRBD1 or TRBD2 (5 bases each). The V and J ends lost 2 bases and 3 bases respectively, with 5 bases between them. The germline gives CDR1 KGHSH, CDR2 LQKENI. The CDR3 contains 12 residues. The full variable domain, rest sourced from reference TRBV18 and TRBJ2-7, is NAGVMQNPRHLVRRRGQEARLRCSPMKGHSHVYWYRQLPEEGLKFMVYLQKENIIDESGMPKERFSAEFPKEGPSILRIQQVVRGDSAAYFCASSPGGYEQYFGPGTRLTVT.

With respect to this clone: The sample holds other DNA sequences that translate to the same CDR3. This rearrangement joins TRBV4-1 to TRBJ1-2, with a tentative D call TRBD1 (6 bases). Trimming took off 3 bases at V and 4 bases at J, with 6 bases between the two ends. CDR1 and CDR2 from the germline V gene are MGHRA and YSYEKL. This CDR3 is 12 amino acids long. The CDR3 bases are TGCGCCAGCAGCCAGGACAGCTATGGCTACACCTTC. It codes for CASSQDSYGYTF.

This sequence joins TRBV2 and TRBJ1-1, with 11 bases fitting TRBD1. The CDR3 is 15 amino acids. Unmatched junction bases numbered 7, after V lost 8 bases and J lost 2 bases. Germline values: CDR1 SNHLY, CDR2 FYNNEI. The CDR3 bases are TGTGCCAGCCGGGACAGGGGGTTCTTAAACACTGAAGCTTTCTTT. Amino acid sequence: CASRDRGFLNTEAFF. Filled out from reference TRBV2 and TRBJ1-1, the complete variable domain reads EPEVTQTPSHQVTQMGQEVILRCVPISNHLYFYWYRQILGQKVEFLVSFYNNEISEKSEIFDDQFSVERPDGSNFTLKIRSTKLEDSAMYFCASRDRGFLNTEAFFGQGTRLTVV.

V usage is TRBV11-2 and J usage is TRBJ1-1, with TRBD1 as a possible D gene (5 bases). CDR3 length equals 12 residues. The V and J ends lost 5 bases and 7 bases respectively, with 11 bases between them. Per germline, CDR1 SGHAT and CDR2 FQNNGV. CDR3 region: CASSRTGNEAFF. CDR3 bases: TGTGCCAGCAGCCGAACAGGTAATGAAGCTTTCTTT.

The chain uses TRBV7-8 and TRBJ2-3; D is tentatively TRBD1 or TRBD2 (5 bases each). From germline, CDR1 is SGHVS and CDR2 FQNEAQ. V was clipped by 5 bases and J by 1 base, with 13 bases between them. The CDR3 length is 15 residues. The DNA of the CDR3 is TGTGCCAGCAGCCCCCGGGGCGGACGCACAGATACGCAGTATTTT. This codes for CASSPRGGRTDTQYF.

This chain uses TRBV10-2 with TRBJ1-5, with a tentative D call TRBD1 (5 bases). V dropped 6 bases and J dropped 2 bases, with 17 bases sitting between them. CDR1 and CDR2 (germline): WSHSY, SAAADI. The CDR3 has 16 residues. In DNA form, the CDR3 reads TGCGCCAGCAGAGGGGCCGGGACCCCAGGCAATCAGCCCCAGCATTTT. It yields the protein CASRGAGTPGNQPQHF.

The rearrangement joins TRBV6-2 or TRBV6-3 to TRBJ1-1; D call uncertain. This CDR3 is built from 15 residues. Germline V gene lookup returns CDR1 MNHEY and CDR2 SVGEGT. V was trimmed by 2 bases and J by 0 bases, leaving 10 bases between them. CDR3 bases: TGTGCCAGCAGTTACGGACCGGCTATGAACACTGAAGCTTTCTTT. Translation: CASSYGPAMNTEAFF.

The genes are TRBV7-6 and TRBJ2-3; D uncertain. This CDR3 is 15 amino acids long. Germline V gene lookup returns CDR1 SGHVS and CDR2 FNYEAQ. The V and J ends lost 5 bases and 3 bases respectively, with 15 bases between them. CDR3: CASSPEWLETDTQYF. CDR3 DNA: TGTGCCAGCAGCCCAGAATGGCTAGAAACAGATACGCAGTATTTT.

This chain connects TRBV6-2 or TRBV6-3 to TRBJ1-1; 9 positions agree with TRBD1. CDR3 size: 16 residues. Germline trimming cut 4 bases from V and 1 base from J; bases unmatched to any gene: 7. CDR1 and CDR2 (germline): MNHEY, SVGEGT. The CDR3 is CASSLQGAPGNTEAFF. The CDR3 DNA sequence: TGTGCCAGCAGTTTACAGGGGGCGCCCGGGAACACTGAAGCTTTCTTT.

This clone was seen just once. CDR3 sequence (DNA): TGCGCCAGCAGCCGCGGGACAGGGCCTACTAACTATGGCTACACCTTC. Translating gives CASSRGTGPTNYGYTF. The gene calls are TRBV4-3 and TRBJ1-2, with TRBD1 identical over 9 bases. Germline V gene lookup returns CDR1 LGHNA and CDR2 YSLEER. This CDR3 has 16 amino acids. With V trimmed by 4 bases and J by 0 bases, 6 bases remained unmatched.

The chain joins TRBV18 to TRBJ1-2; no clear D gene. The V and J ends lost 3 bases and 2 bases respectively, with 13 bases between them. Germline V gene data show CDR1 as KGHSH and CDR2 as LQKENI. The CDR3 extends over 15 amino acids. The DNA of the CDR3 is TGTGCCAGCTCACCTACAATAGGGTACAACTATGGCTACACCTTC. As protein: CASSPTIGYNYGYTF.

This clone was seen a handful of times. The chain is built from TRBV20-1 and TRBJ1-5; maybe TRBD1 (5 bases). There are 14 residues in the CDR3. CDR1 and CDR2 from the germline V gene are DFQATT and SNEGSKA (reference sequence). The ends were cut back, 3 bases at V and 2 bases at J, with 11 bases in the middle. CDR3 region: CSASVQGGNQPQHF. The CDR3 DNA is TGCAGTGCTAGTGTCCAGGGTGGCAATCAGCCCCAGCATTTT.

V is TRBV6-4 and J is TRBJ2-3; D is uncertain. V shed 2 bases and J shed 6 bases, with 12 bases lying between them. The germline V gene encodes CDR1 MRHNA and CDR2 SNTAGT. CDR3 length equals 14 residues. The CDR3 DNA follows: TGTGCCAGCAGTGACAGGCTAGATACGGATACGCAGTATTTT. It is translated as CASSDRLDTDTQYF.

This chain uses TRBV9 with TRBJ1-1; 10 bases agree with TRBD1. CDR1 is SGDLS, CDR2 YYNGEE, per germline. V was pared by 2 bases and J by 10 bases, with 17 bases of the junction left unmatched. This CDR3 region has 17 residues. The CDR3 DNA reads TGTGCCAGCAGCGTGTTAAAACCGGGACAGGGGACGGAGAGAGCTTTCTTT. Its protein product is CASSVLKPGQGTERAFF.

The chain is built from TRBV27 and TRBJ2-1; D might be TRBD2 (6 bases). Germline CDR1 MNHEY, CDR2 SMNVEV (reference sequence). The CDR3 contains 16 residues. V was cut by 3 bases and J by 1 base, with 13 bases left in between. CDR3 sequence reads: CASSFRGGLSYNEQFF. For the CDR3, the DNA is TGTGCCAGCAGTTTTCGTGGAGGACTATCCTACAATGAGCAGTTCTTC.

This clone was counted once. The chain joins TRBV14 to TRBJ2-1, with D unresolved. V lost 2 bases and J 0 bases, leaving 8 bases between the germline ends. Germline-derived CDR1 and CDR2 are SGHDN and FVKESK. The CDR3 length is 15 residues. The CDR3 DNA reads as TGTGCCAGCAGCCAACTGCTGAGCTCCTACAATGAGCAGTTCTTC. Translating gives CASSQLLSSYNEQFF.